This T cell receptor beta chain was identified in a study of response to subunit inactivated influenza vaccine. Germline V CDR1 and CDR2: DFQATT, SNEGSKA (reference sequence). This CDR3 comprises 12 residues. In TCRdb, the RT-PCR reads were re-called with MiXCR into one record per CDR3 protein. The sample carries 550,000 to 600,000 distinct CDR3 sequences, over 9.5% recorded once. General study findings and limits: Every seasonal influenza vaccination brings in few new T cells, the authors suggested.

In this sample, this clonotype turned up a few times. Its target is unknown. Sequences were derived from PBMCs from blood, sampled on the day of vaccination. The TCR originated in a man aged 50 or older who received an inactivated influenza vaccine. The rearrangement uses TRBV20-1 and TRBJ2-1, with D maybe TRBD1 (7 bases). The CDR3, as DNA: TGCAGGCTTGGCAGGGGGGAGAATGAGCAGTTCTTC. Amino acids: CRLGRGENEQFF.